This entry lists 11 T cell receptor beta chains sequenced from one sample in a study of blood T cells in healthy people across ages (dated by TCRdb to between 2014 and 2017). Libraries were prepared through 5' RACE. Instrument used: Illumina HiSeq 2500. The second PCR ran for roughly 7 to 12 cycles and used a J-beta primer mix along with a sample-barcoded 5' primer. The public reads were reprocessed in TCRdb via fastp at Q25 and MiXCR, keeping in-frame beta chains. When rows share a CDR3 protein, they turn into one entry using the most common DNA and genes. The sample data list some 900,000 distinct CDR3 sequences, and about 48% of these were observed just once. Jointly, the top ten make up around 15% of the sample. What was sequenced was blood. The origin of the receptors is a man aged 25-45 years in good health.

V is TRBV7-2 and J is TRBJ2-5; perhaps TRBD2 as D (5 bases). CDR1 is SGHTA, CDR2 FQGNSA, per germline. The CDR3 loop spans 15 amino acids. The V gene lost 0 bases and the J gene lost 1 base, with 9 bases spanning the gap. The CDR3 here is CASSLALGSQETQYF. The CDR3 DNA follows: TGTGCCAGCAGCTTAGCGCTGGGGAGCCAAGAGACCCAGTACTTC.

V and J are TRBV20-1 and TRBJ1-5; the D is unclear. The CDR3 sequence is 12 residues long. CDR1 and CDR2 from the germline V gene are DFQATT and SNEGSKA (reference sequence). Trimming took 1 base from V and 8 from J, leaving 9 bases between them. CDR3 region: CSARAGNEPQHF. Here the CDR3 DNA reads TGCAGTGCTAGAGCGGGGAATGAGCCCCAGCATTTT.

The CDR3 DNA sequence: TGTGCCAGCAGCCGCCTAGAGGGCCTGGGTGAGCAGTTCTTC. Translated, it gives CASSRLEGLGEQFF. The V and J genes are TRBV7-9 and TRBJ2-1; maybe TRBD2 (5 bases). The CDR3 runs 14 residues. Trimming removed 5 bases at V and 9 bases at J, with 17 bases between. CDR1 and CDR2 from the germline V gene are SEHNR and FQNEAQ (reference sequence).

V usage is TRBV5-1 and J usage is TRBJ2-7; a possible D gene is TRBD1 (5 bases). Germline V lookup: CDR1 SGHRS, CDR2 YFSETQ. V lost 4 bases and J lost 3, with 17 bases in between. There are 15 residues in the CDR3. The CDR3: CASSHGDDSLYEQYF. CDR3 nucleotide sequence: TGCGCCAGCAGCCATGGTGATGACAGCCTCTACGAGCAGTACTTC.

The chain carries TRBV6-5 and TRBJ1-3; 7 bases align to TRBD1. Germline loops: CDR1 MNHEY, CDR2 SVGAGI. The CDR3 contains 16 residues. Trimming cost V 0 bases and J 7 bases; bases outside gene matches: 9. The DNA for the CDR3 is TGTGCCAGCAGTTACTCGACAGGGTTAAGTGGGAACACCATATATTTT. It encodes CASSYSTGLSGNTIYF.

This clonotype was picked up a small number of times. The rearrangement uses TRBV3-1 and TRBJ2-7, with D possibly being TRBD1 (6 bases). The V gene's germline CDR1 is LGHDT and CDR2 YNNKEL (reference sequence). Trimming took 0 bases from V and 8 from J, leaving 11 bases between them. CDR3 length: 13 residues. The CDR3, as DNA: TGTGCCAGCAGCCAAGATAGGGGGTTGAAGCAGTACTTC. Translation gives CASSQDRGLKQYF.

This chain joins TRBV5-6 and TRBJ1-1, with TRBD1 matching 8 bases. Per germline, CDR1 SGHDT and CDR2 YYEEEE. The V segment lost 3 bases and the J segment 4 bases; nucleotides outside the gene matches: 11. The CDR3 runs to 16 residues. The CDR3 region is CASSWGSGTGSTEAFF. Here the CDR3 DNA reads TGTGCCAGCAGCTGGGGTTCTGGGACAGGTTCCACTGAAGCTTTCTTT.

The rearrangement links TRBV6-5 to TRBJ1-2, with 9 positions matching TRBD1. V lost 6 bases, J lost 1 base, and 3 bases stayed unmatched. This CDR3 region has 14 residues. Germline CDR1 reads MNHEY; CDR2 reads SVGAGI. CDR3 nucleotides: TGTGCCAGCAGGACAGGGGGGATTAACTATGGCTACACCTTC. This gives the protein CASRTGGINYGYTF.

The V gene is TRBV4-1, the J gene TRBJ2-7; D possibly uses TRBD1 or TRBD2 (5 bases each). This CDR3 has 15 residues. Germline assignment: CDR1 MGHRA and CDR2 YSYEKL. V lost 4 bases and J lost 3, with 16 bases in between. The CDR3 DNA reads TGCGCCAGCAGCCGACCGGGGCTAGCCTTCTACGAGCAGTACTTC. Protein sequence: CASSRPGLAFYEQYF.

The J gene is TRBJ2-5, the V gene TRBV4-2; 7 bases agree with TRBD1. The CDR3 totals 15 residues. The germline V gene has CDR1 LGHNA and CDR2 YNFKEQ. Losses at the gene ends were 4 bases for V and 1 base for J; bases not matched to a gene: 6. CDR3 protein: CASSLDRSSQETQYF. The CDR3 bases are TGTGCCAGCAGCCTGGACAGGAGTAGCCAAGAGACCCAGTACTTC.

The rearrangement uses TRBV3-1 and TRBJ1-1; D unresolved. Germline V gives CDR1 LGHDT, CDR2 YNNKEL (reference sequence). V lost 3 bases and J 7 bases, leaving 12 bases between the germline ends. The CDR3 runs to 13 residues. CDR3: CASSHGSPDEAFF. DNA of the CDR3: TGTGCCAGCAGCCACGGGAGCCCGGATGAAGCTTTCTTT.